One and the same sample provided the 23 T cell receptor beta chains below, sequenced in a study of CD8 T cells in ankylosing spondylitis. TCRdb re-called the 5' RACE reads with MiXCR, one entry per CDR3 protein. The data hold 200,000 to 300,000 distinct CDR3 sequences, with 32% observed a single time. Sequencing input: blood, either unsorted or a sorted T cell fraction (not recorded which). These receptors were collected from a male donor with ankylosing spondylitis or in good health (not recorded which).

This clonotype showed up many times. This chain connects TRBV6-1 to TRBJ2-7; D not resolved. Trimming took off 6 bases at V and 2 bases at J, with 11 bases between the two ends. This CDR3 comprises 13 residues. CDR1 is MNHNS, CDR2 SASEGT, per germline. CDR3 amino acids: CASRTDGTYEQYF. CDR3 nucleotides: TGTGCCAGCAGAACCGACGGAACCTACGAGCAGTACTTC.

This clonotype has just a few counts. Germline is not matched at one junction end, which may reflect a read error. The chain carries TRBV12-3 or TRBV12-4 and TRBJ1-4; 7 nucleotides match TRBD1. This CDR3 is built from 16 residues. CDR3 protein: CASSLATGARGEKLFF. Here the CDR3 DNA reads TGTGCCAGCAGTCTAGCTACAGGGGCGCGTGGGGAAAAACTGTTTTTT.

The chain employs TRBV12-3 or TRBV12-4 and TRBJ2-7; D is possibly TRBD1 (6 bases). The CDR3 covers 13 residues. Trimming left V 5 bases short and J 4 bases short, with 12 bases between. The CDR3 loop reads CASSLQGEYEQYF. The CDR3 DNA reads as TGTGCCAGCAGTCTACAGGGAGAGTACGAGCAGTACTTC.

This clonotype turned up a few times. The J gene is TRBJ1-1, the V gene TRBV20-1, with D unresolved. There are 14 residues in the CDR3. V was trimmed by 1 base and J by 1 base, leaving 10 bases between them. The germline V gene encodes CDR1 DFQATT and CDR2 SNEGSKA (reference sequence). CDR3 in DNA: TGCAGTGCTAGAGTAATGTCAGCGAACACTGAAGCTTTCTTT. Its translation is CSARVMSANTEAFF.

This clonotype was counted a few times. The CDR3 DNA reads as TGCAGTGCTAGAGCTCCCCTCGGGACAGGGGGCAATGGCTACACCTTC. It yields the protein CSARAPLGTGGNGYTF. This chain connects TRBV20-1 to TRBJ1-2; 12 bases map to TRBD1. The junction had 9 bases not matched to a gene; V was cut back by 1 base and J by 6 bases. From germline, CDR1 is DFQATT and CDR2 SNEGSKA (reference sequence). This CDR3 is 16 amino acids long.

This clonotype was seen more than once but under ten times. The rearrangement uses TRBV28 and TRBJ1-1; D is unclear. The length of the CDR3 is 18 residues. V was clipped by 3 bases and J by 0 bases, with 20 bases between them. CDR1 is MDHEN and CDR2 is SYDVKM in the germline V gene. The CDR3 sequence: CASSLGVLAQSLNTEAFF. For the CDR3, the DNA is TGTGCCAGCAGTTTGGGCGTTCTGGCACAATCCCTGAACACTGAAGCTTTCTTT. Supplemented by reference TRBV28 and TRBJ1-1, the full variable domain reads DVKVTQSSRYLVKRTGEKVFLECVQDMDHENMFWYRQDPGLGLRLIYFSYDVKMKEKGDIPEGYSVSREKKERFSLILESASTNQTSMYLCASSLGVLAQSLNTEAFFGQGTRLTVV.

The gene calls are TRBV7-2 and TRBJ1-3; D is unclear. The V and J ends lost 5 bases and 0 bases respectively, with 11 bases between them. Germline V gives CDR1 SGHTA, CDR2 FQGNSA. This CDR3 has 15 residues. CDR3: CASSIGLISGNTIYF. The CDR3 DNA reads as TGTGCCAGCAGCATCGGACTGATCTCTGGAAACACCATATATTTT.

J is TRBJ1-4 and V is TRBV7-2, with 8 bases that match TRBD1. The CDR3 is made up of 16 amino acids. Trimming removed 5 bases from V and 2 bases from J; junction bases left unmatched: 7. Germline lookup yields CDR1 SGHTA and CDR2 FQGNSA. CDR3 sequence reads: CASSLRTGLTNEKLFF. The CDR3 DNA is TGTGCCAGCAGCCTACGGACAGGGCTGACTAATGAAAAACTGTTTTTT. The whole variable domain, filled in from reference TRBV7-2 and TRBJ1-4, reads GAGVSQSPSNKVTEKGKDVELRCDPISGHTALYWYRQSLGQGLEFLIYFQGNSAPDKSGLPSDRFSAERTGGSVSTLTIQRTQQEDSAVYLCASSLRTGLTNEKLFFGSGTQLSVL.

The chain recombines TRBV20-1 with TRBJ2-5; 8 positions agree with TRBD1. The CDR3 totals 11 residues. Germline V CDR1 and CDR2: DFQATT, SNEGSKA (reference sequence). V gave up 6 bases and J gave up 5 bases; unmatched junction bases: 2. The CDR3 DNA is TGCAGTGCCGACAGGGGCGAGACCCAGTACTTC. Amino acid sequence: CSADRGETQYF.

The chain is built from TRBV6-5 and TRBJ1-1; D possibly corresponds to TRBD1 (6 bases). Germline CDR1 MNHEY, CDR2 SVGAGI. V gave up 2 bases and J gave up 2 bases, with 15 bases separating them. The length of the CDR3 is 16 residues. The CDR3 region has the DNA TGTGCCAGCAGTTACCGATGGGACAAATCCAACACTGAAGCTTTCTTT. The encoded protein is CASSYRWDKSNTEAFF.

The chain combines TRBV20-1 with TRBJ2-3; 8 bases line up with TRBD1. This CDR3 has 15 residues. V lost 2 bases and J lost 1; bases outside the gene matches: 5. CDR1 is DFQATT and CDR2 is SNEGSKA in the germline V gene (reference sequence). The CDR3 loop is CSARQGAGGTDTQYF. The CDR3 DNA sequence: TGCAGTGCTAGACAGGGGGCAGGGGGCACAGATACGCAGTATTTT.

This sequence joins TRBV12-3 or TRBV12-4 and TRBJ1-1; D possibly corresponds to TRBD1 (5 bases). With 6 bases removed from V and 5 bases from J, the gap between germline ends came to 13 bases. The CDR3 consists of 13 residues. The CDR3 sequence: CASRLDSGTEAFF. The CDR3 DNA sequence: TGTGCCAGCAGGCTAGACAGTGGAACTGAAGCTTTCTTT.

CDR3 sequence: CSVEWAEADTQYF. Here the CDR3 DNA reads TGCAGCGTTGAATGGGCAGAGGCAGATACGCAGTATTTT. The chain has TRBV29-1 and TRBJ2-3, with D unclear. From germline, CDR1 is SQVTM and CDR2 ANQGSEA. This CDR3 is 13 amino acids long. V was trimmed by 2 bases and J by 4 bases, leaving 10 bases between them.

This clonotype has only a few counts. This chain uses TRBV4-1 with TRBJ2-6; D possibly corresponds to TRBD1 (5 bases). Trimming cost V 0 bases and J 1 base, with 7 bases left between them. Germline CDR1 is MGHRA and CDR2 is YSYEKL. The CDR3 has 16 residues. The CDR3 coding sequence is TGCGCCAGCAGCCAAGAAGGGGTTTCTGGGGCCAACGTCCTGACTTTC. The encoded protein is CASSQEGVSGANVLTF.

This clonotype has a handful of counts. The V call is TRBV2, the J call TRBJ2-3; TRBD1 matches at 7 bases. J lost 5 bases, V lost 7 bases, and 6 bases had no gene match. Germline-derived CDR1 and CDR2 are SNHLY and FYNNEI. This CDR3 is 13 amino acids long. The CDR3 reads CASNEGARDTQYF. CDR3 nucleotides: TGTGCCAGCAACGAGGGGGCTAGAGATACGCAGTATTTT.

This clonotype was counted once. This chain links TRBV6-1 with TRBJ1-5; D call uncertain. Germline V gene lookup returns CDR1 MNHNS and CDR2 SASEGT. The CDR3 runs to 15 residues. Trimming removed 5 bases from V and 2 bases from J, with 13 bases in between. The CDR3 coding sequence is TGTGCCAGCAGTCGATCTGTGGTGGGCAATCAGCCCCAGCATTTT. Translated, it gives CASSRSVVGNQPQHF.

About this clonotype itself: This may be a read error: a much more frequent sequence differs by one nucleotide. The chain has TRBV20-1 and TRBJ2-1, with D perhaps assigned TRBD1 or TRBD2 (5 bases each). V shed 6 bases and J shed 13 bases, with 22 bases lying between them. In germline, CDR1 is DFQATT, CDR2 SNEGSKA (reference sequence). This CDR3 contains 13 residues. The CDR3 region is CSARDGLGETQFF. The CDR3 DNA sequence: TGCAGTGCCAGGGACGGCCTGGGGGAGACCCAGTTCTTC.

This clonotype has just a few counts. V and J are TRBV20-1 and TRBJ2-1, with 9 nucleotides matching TRBD2. There are 14 residues in the CDR3. Trimming removed 6 bases from V and 10 bases from J; junction bases left unmatched: 13. Germline-derived CDR1 and CDR2 are DFQATT and SNEGSKA (reference sequence). CDR3 protein: CSAWAGGPSGEQFF. The CDR3, as DNA: TGCAGTGCCTGGGCGGGGGGGCCTAGTGGGGAGCAGTTCTTC.

This clonotype was seen a few times. The chain couples TRBV5-6 to TRBJ2-7; 8 positions match TRBD2. CDR3 length: 16 residues. The V segment lost 3 bases and the J segment 1 base; nucleotides outside the gene matches: 9. Germline loops: CDR1 SGHDT, CDR2 YYEEEE. The CDR3 DNA is TGTGCCAGCAGCTCCCTCGGGGGGGAAAGTTCCTACGAGCAGTACTTC. Residues: CASSSLGGESSYEQYF.

A few counts support this clonotype. The chain employs TRBV6-1 and TRBJ2-6, with D possibly being TRBD2 (6 bases). Trimming removed 6 bases from V and 0 bases from J, with 12 bases in between. The CDR3 extends over 16 amino acids. Germline V gene sequence: CDR1 MNHNS, CDR2 SASEGT. The chain's CDR3 is CASRRDGVSGANVLTF. In DNA form, the CDR3 reads TGTGCCAGCAGGCGGGACGGCGTCTCTGGGGCCAACGTCCTGACTTTC.

This chain links TRBV7-2 with TRBJ2-1; 12 bases are shared with TRBD2. The V gene's germline CDR1 is SGHTA and CDR2 FQGNSA. CDR3 size: 16 residues. With V trimmed by 5 bases and J by 4 bases, 6 bases remained unmatched. This CDR3 is CASSASGGAKYNEQFF. As DNA, the CDR3 is TGTGCCAGCAGCGCTAGCGGGGGGGCTAAGTACAATGAGCAGTTCTTC.

This clonotype was recorded a few times. The chain combines TRBV9 with TRBJ2-2; D is unresolved. The germline V gene has CDR1 SGDLS and CDR2 YYNGEE. Trimming took off 0 bases at V and 7 bases at J, with 7 bases between the two ends. This CDR3 is built from 13 residues. CDR3 residues: CASSVGRSGELFF. As DNA, the CDR3 is TGTGCCAGCAGCGTAGGACGCAGCGGGGAGCTGTTTTTT.

The genes are TRBV13 and TRBJ1-3, with D perhaps matching TRBD1 (5 bases). From germline, CDR1 is PRHDT and CDR2 FYEKMQ (reference sequence). The CDR3 spans 13 residues. Trimming left V 5 bases short and J 1 base short, with 6 bases between. This chain's CDR3 is CASSPGSGNTIYF. CDR3 nucleotides: TGTGCCAGCAGCCCAGGGTCTGGAAACACCATATATTTT.